These 18 T cell receptor beta chains were sequenced from one sample in a study of cytomegalovirus exposure and HLA in healthy donors. This table comes from immunoSEQ multiplex PCR, and its TCRdb copy is limited to in-frame clones, with some not included. This sample has over 150,000 clones, with approximately 96% found just once. Sequences were obtained from PBMCs. The source is a woman younger than 35 in good health and CMV-seronegative.

This clone was detected only a few times. The genes are TRBV6-5 and TRBJ1-4; the D is unclear. The CDR3 is made up of 14 amino acids. Per germline, CDR1 MNHEY and CDR2 SVGAGI. V lost 6 bases, J lost 6 bases, and 14 bases lay in between. The CDR3 here is CASRDSGWDEKLFF. DNA of the CDR3: TGTGCCAGCAGGGATAGCGGTTGGGATGAAAAACTGTTTTTT.

The rearrangement joins TRBV5-1 to TRBJ1-2, with D hard to call. V lost 0 bases and J lost 8, with 11 bases in between. The CDR3 extends over 13 amino acids. Germline V CDR1 and CDR2: SGHRS, YFSETQ. The CDR3 is CASSLAGRGGYTF. The CDR3 nucleotides are TGCGCCAGCAGCTTGGCTGGCCGAGGGGGCTACACCTTC.

The J gene is TRBJ2-5, the V gene TRBV4-1; 10 nucleotides align to TRBD2. Germline assignment: CDR1 MGHRA and CDR2 YSYEKL. With 4 bases clipped from V and 1 base from J, the junction kept 6 bases outside the gene matches. The CDR3 sequence is 16 residues long. CDR3: CASSRLAGPPQETQYF. CDR3 coding DNA: TGCGCCAGCAGCCGACTAGCGGGCCCCCCCCAAGAGACCCAGTACTTC.

The V gene is TRBV5-1, the J gene TRBJ1-5; TRBD1 aligns across 9 bases. The length of the CDR3 is 15 residues. The V gene end was trimmed by 3 bases and the J gene end by 3 bases; junction bases not matched to a gene: 4. The germline CDR1 and CDR2 sequences are SGHRS and YFSETQ. In nucleotides, the CDR3 is TGCGCCAGCAGCTGGACAGGGGAATTCAATCAGCCCCAGCATTTT. Amino acids: CASSWTGEFNQPQHF.

The gene calls are TRBV7-3 and TRBJ2-1; TRBD1 might be the D (6 bases). CDR1 is SGHTA and CDR2 is FQGTGA in the germline V gene. Trimming pared 4 bases from V and 1 base from J, leaving 11 bases between. The CDR3 is made up of 15 amino acids. The CDR3 sequence is CASSSIGGSYNEQFF. DNA for the CDR3: TGTGCCAGCAGCTCGATAGGGGGTTCCTACAATGAGCAGTTCTTC.

The V and J genes are TRBV2 and TRBJ2-5; D ambiguous. V was cut by 4 bases and J by 0 bases, with 12 bases left in between. This CDR3 is built from 15 residues. In germline, CDR1 is SNHLY, CDR2 FYNNEI. The CDR3 nucleotides are TGTGCCAGCAGTGCGGGTGGGTCAAACCAAGAGACCCAGTACTTC. Protein sequence: CASSAGGSNQETQYF.

DNA of the CDR3: TGTGCCAGCAGCTTTGGGGAGGCCTATGGCTACACCTTC. Amino acid sequence: CASSFGEAYGYTF. V is TRBV7-2 and J is TRBJ1-2; no clear D gene. This CDR3 contains 13 residues. Trimming removed 3 bases from V and 4 bases from J, with 9 bases in between. Germline CDR1 SGHTA, CDR2 FQGNSA. The full variable domain, in which reference TRBV7-2 and TRBJ1-2 provide the parts outside the CDR3, is GAGVSQSPSNKVTEKGKDVELRCDPISGHTALYWYRQSLGQGLEFLIYFQGNSAPDKSGLPSDRFSAERTGGSVSTLTIQRTQQEDSAVYLCASSFGEAYGYTFGSGTRLTVV.

V and J are TRBV7-9 and TRBJ1-1, with D perhaps matching TRBD1 (5 bases). With 2 bases removed from V and 1 base from J, the gap between germline ends came to 11 bases. In germline, CDR1 is SEHNR, CDR2 FQNEAQ (reference sequence). The CDR3 is 15 residues long. As DNA, the CDR3 is TGTGCCAGCAGCTTAAGTGGTCAGGGGAACACTGAAGCTTTCTTT. It translates to CASSLSGQGNTEAFF. Full variable domain (outside the CDR3, taken from reference TRBV7-9 and TRBJ1-1): DTGVSQNPRHKITKRGQNVTFRCDPISEHNRLYWYRQTLGQGPEFLTYFQNEAQLEKSRLLSDRFSAERPKGSFSTLEIQRTEQGDSAMYLCASSLSGQGNTEAFFGQGTRLTVV.

The chain combines TRBV5-1 with TRBJ2-5; TRBD2 aligns across 11 bases. This CDR3 region has 17 residues. Unmatched junction bases numbered 10, after V lost 4 bases and J lost 2 bases. The germline CDR1 and CDR2 sequences are SGHRS and YFSETQ. CDR3 coding DNA: TGCGCCAGCAGCCTAGCGTTAGCGGGGGGGGTACAAGAGACCCAGTACTTC. The encoded protein is CASSLALAGGVQETQYF. The full variable domain, in which reference TRBV5-1 and TRBJ2-5 provide the parts outside the CDR3, is KAGVTQTPRYLIKTRGQQVTLSCSPISGHRSVSWYQQTPGQGLQFLFEYFSETQRNKGNFPGRFSGRQFSNSRSEMNVSTLELGDSALYLCASSLALAGGVQETQYFGPGTRLLVL.

This rearrangement joins TRBV7-9 to TRBJ2-3, with 9 bases aligning to TRBD2. The junction had 4 bases not matched to a gene; V was cut back by 1 base and J by 2 bases. The CDR3 is 16 amino acids. Germline V CDR1 and CDR2: SEHNR, FQNEAQ (reference sequence). The CDR3 protein is CASSLESGGNTDTQYF. CDR3 DNA sequence: TGTGCCAGCAGCTTAGAAAGCGGGGGGAACACAGATACGCAGTATTTT.

The chain combines TRBV11-2 with TRBJ2-7, with 9 bases lining up with TRBD1. After removal of 5 bases from V and 7 bases from J, the junction contained 12 bases not matched to a gene. Germline assignment: CDR1 SGHAT and CDR2 FQNNGV. The CDR3 covers 15 residues. The CDR3 protein is CASSLGTGRVVEQYF. CDR3 sequence (DNA): TGTGCCAGCAGCCTCGGGACAGGGAGAGTAGTAGAGCAGTACTTC.

The genes are TRBV6-5 and TRBJ1-2; D is ambiguous. Trimming shortened V by 2 bases and J by 2 bases, and 12 bases separated the two germline ends. CDR1 MNHEY and CDR2 SVGAGI come from the germline V gene. The CDR3 runs 15 residues. CDR3: CASSYRGQSNYGYTF. The DNA for the CDR3 is TGTGCCAGCAGTTACCGAGGCCAGTCCAACTATGGCTACACCTTC.

The chain couples TRBV9 to TRBJ2-5; 10 nucleotides match TRBD2. The CDR3 sequence is 17 residues long. The germline gives CDR1 SGDLS, CDR2 YYNGEE. V lost 4 bases to trimming and J lost 2 bases; unmatched junction nucleotides: 11. The CDR3 nucleotides read TGTGCCAGCAGCTCAGGGAGCGGGGGGGCCTTGCAAGAGACCCAGTACTTC. Amino acids: CASSSGSGGALQETQYF.

This clone has a single count. Germline is not matched at one junction end, which may reflect a read error. The chain employs TRBV28 and TRBJ2-1, with 8 bases aligning to TRBD1. Germline loops: CDR1 MDHEN, CDR2 SYDVKM. This CDR3 spans 12 amino acids. In nucleotides, the CDR3 is TGTGCCAGCACCAAAATCCGGGACAGGATCCTCTTC. Its protein product is CASTKIRDRILF. Looking up the rest from reference TRBV28 and TRBJ2-1 gives the full variable domain: DVKVTQSSRYLVKRTGEKVFLECVQDMDHENMFWYRQDPGLGLRLIYFSYDVKMKEKGDIPEGYSVSREKKERFSLILESASTNQTSMYLCASTKIRDRILFGPGTRLTVL.

The chain employs TRBV19 and TRBJ1-1, with a tentative D call TRBD1 (6 bases). Germline loops: CDR1 LNHDA, CDR2 SQIVND (reference sequence). The CDR3 extends over 15 amino acids. V was trimmed by 2 bases and J by 5 bases, leaving 15 bases between them. The CDR3 reads CASSIPRGAETEAFF. The CDR3 region has the DNA TGTGCCAGTAGTATACCACGGGGGGCAGAAACTGAAGCTTTCTTT.

This chain joins TRBV18 and TRBJ1-5, with a weak D call TRBD1 (6 bases). CDR3 length equals 15 residues. Trimming cost V 1 base and J 5 bases, with 12 bases left between them. In germline, CDR1 is KGHSH, CDR2 LQKENI. CDR3 protein: CASSPRGQQYQPQHF. In DNA form, the CDR3 reads TGTGCCAGCTCACCACGAGGACAGCAGTATCAGCCCCAGCATTTT. Full variable domain (missing parts from reference TRBV18 and TRBJ1-5): NAGVMQNPRHLVRRRGQEARLRCSPMKGHSHVYWYRQLPEEGLKFMVYLQKENIIDESGMPKERFSAEFPKEGPSILRIQQVVRGDSAAYFCASSPRGQQYQPQHFGDGTRLSIL.

J is TRBJ2-3 and V is TRBV2; 7 positions match TRBD1. This CDR3 is built from 16 residues. Trimming took 1 base from V and 0 from J; bases not matched to a gene: 4. Germline V gives CDR1 SNHLY, CDR2 FYNNEI. The CDR3 loop is CASSEDRGISTDTQYF. As DNA, the CDR3 is TGTGCCAGCAGTGAAGACAGGGGAATTAGCACAGATACGCAGTATTTT.

The V and J genes are TRBV10-2 and TRBJ1-5; 8 nucleotides line up with TRBD1. V trimming: 7 bases; J trimming: 4 bases; junction bases outside the gene matches: 9. Germline-derived CDR1 and CDR2 are WSHSY and SAAADI. The CDR3 totals 15 residues. Written as DNA, the CDR3 is TGCGCCAGCACCCGGGGCAGGGGGCTTAATCAGCCCCAGCATTTT. Translation gives CASTRGRGLNQPQHF.